The 28 T cell receptor beta chains below were found in one sample sequenced in a study of early T cells in non-severe SARS-CoV-2 infection. TCRdb used MiXCR to reprocess the 5' RACE reads, holding one entry per CDR3 protein. Counted here are some 54,000 distinct CDR3 sequences, roughly 10% occurring once; the ten biggest clones make up 8.6%. The sequenced sample consisted of whole blood. These TCRs come from an adult who was a healthcare worker with PCR-confirmed SARS-CoV-2 infection or an uninfected control (not recorded which).

This sequence joins TRBV20-1 and TRBJ2-5; 10 bases align to TRBD2. The CDR3 is 16 amino acids. Losses at the gene ends were 4 bases for V and 2 bases for J; bases not matched to a gene: 10. Germline V gives CDR1 DFQATT, CDR2 SNEGSKA (reference sequence). DNA of the CDR3: TGCAGTGCTACGAGGGGGCTAGCGGGAGTACAAGAGACCCAGTACTTC. It specifies CSATRGLAGVQETQYF.

This clonotype was counted between two and nine times. The J gene is TRBJ2-5, the V gene TRBV6-2 or TRBV6-3; weak D call: TRBD2 (5 bases). Looked up from germline, CDR1 is MNHEY and CDR2 is SVGEGT. V was trimmed by 6 bases and J by 4 bases, leaving 12 bases between them. The CDR3 sequence is 13 residues long. The CDR3 bases are TGTGCCAGCAGACAGTCACGGGGAGAGACCCAGTACTTC. Protein product: CASRQSRGETQYF.

The V and J genes are TRBV6-5 and TRBJ1-1; D is perhaps TRBD1 (5 bases). Germline loops: CDR1 MNHEY, CDR2 SVGAGI. V was cut by 4 bases and J by 6 bases, with 12 bases left in between. The CDR3 is 13 residues long. The CDR3 here is CASSSRVPPEAFF. In DNA form, the CDR3 reads TGTGCCAGCAGTTCCAGGGTTCCTCCTGAAGCTTTCTTT.

This clonotype was detected many times. The chain is built from TRBV5-1 and TRBJ2-1, with D tentatively TRBD2 (6 bases). Per the germline V gene, CDR1 is SGHRS and CDR2 is YFSETQ. V was trimmed by 4 bases and J by 8 bases, leaving 16 bases between them. This CDR3 comprises 14 residues. The CDR3 protein is CASSAGLRDDEQFF. The CDR3 nucleotides are TGCGCCAGCAGCGCGGGACTTCGGGACGATGAGCAGTTCTTC.

The chain uses TRBV20-1 and TRBJ2-4, with 11 bases fitting TRBD1. Trimming took 7 bases from V and 1 from J; bases not matched to a gene: 6. This CDR3 has 15 residues. Germline V CDR1 and CDR2: DFQATT, SNEGSKA (reference sequence). The chain's CDR3 is CSVFGQGAAKNIQYF. For the CDR3, the DNA is TGCAGTGTTTTCGGACAGGGGGCGGCCAAAAACATTCAGTACTTC.

In its sample, this clonotype was seen a few times. The chain employs TRBV5-1 and TRBJ2-2; D not resolved. CDR1 SGHRS and CDR2 YFSETQ come from the germline V gene. This CDR3 has 12 amino acids. The ends were cut back, 4 bases at V and 9 bases at J, with 10 bases in the middle. CDR3 in amino acids: CASSPSRRELFF. Written as DNA, the CDR3 is TGCGCCAGCAGCCCATCCCGGCGGGAGCTGTTTTTT.

This clonotype appeared a few times. Lacking the conserved final phenylalanine or tryptophan, this CDR3 likely reflects a read error. Because the CDR3's place on the DNA is in doubt, the DNA is left out and the CDR3 is given as listed by TCRdb. The V and J genes are TRBV23-1 and TRBJ2-7; the DNA was not used to check the table's D call, TRBD1. TRBV23-1 counts as an open reading frame of uncertain function. The CDR3 length is 10 residues, termini included. The CDR3 spells CASSRGTTIR.

This clonotype was seen many times. The chain's CDR3 is CATSRGQTYNEQFF. The CDR3 bases are TGTGCCACCAGCAGGGGACAGACCTACAATGAGCAGTTCTTC. This chain joins TRBV15 and TRBJ2-1, with 7 bases that match TRBD1. With 3 bases clipped from V and 2 bases from J, the junction kept 1 base outside the gene matches. CDR3 size: 14 residues. In germline, CDR1 is LNHNV, CDR2 YYDKDF (reference sequence).

With regard to this clonotype: One base away lies a much larger clone, so this may be a sequencing read error. The V call is TRBV7-9, the J call TRBJ2-1; D possibly matches TRBD1 or TRBD2 (6 bases each). Germline V gene data show CDR1 as SEHNR and CDR2 as FQNEAQ (reference sequence). V dropped 8 bases and J dropped 7 bases, with 18 bases sitting between them. The CDR3 is 14 amino acids. CDR3 sequence (DNA): TGTGCCAGCGGCTCGCCGAAGGGGGGTAATGAGCAGTTCTTC. Encoded protein: CASGSPKGGNEQFF.

This clonotype was seen at least ten times. The chain couples TRBV20-1 to TRBJ2-7; no firm D call. Trimming shortened V by 0 bases and J by 4 bases, and 7 bases separated the two germline ends. The germline V gene encodes CDR1 DFQATT and CDR2 SNEGSKA (reference sequence). The CDR3 contains 12 residues. CDR3 coding DNA: TGCAGTGCTAGAGATAATAAGTACGAGCAGTACTTC. The encoded protein is CSARDNKYEQYF.

At least ten counts were recorded for this clonotype. The chain couples TRBV20-1 to TRBJ2-5; D is perhaps TRBD2 (7 bases). Trimming removed 3 bases from V and 2 bases from J, with 25 bases in between. CDR1 DFQATT and CDR2 SNEGSKA come from the germline V gene (reference sequence). There are 18 residues in the CDR3. CDR3 coding DNA: TGCAGTGCTAGTCGCGGGAGAGGGGGGTTGGTGGGGCAAGAGACCCAGTACTTC. Protein sequence: CSASRGRGGLVGQETQYF.

There are many counts of this clonotype. The V call is TRBV20-1, the J call TRBJ1-1; D perhaps matches TRBD1 (5 bases). This CDR3 spans 16 amino acids. V was pared by 0 bases and J by 6 bases, with 20 bases between. The germline V gene has CDR1 DFQATT and CDR2 SNEGSKA (reference sequence). CDR3 sequence reads: CSARDVGRRGSAEAFF. In DNA form, the CDR3 reads TGCAGTGCTAGAGATGTGGGGCGGCGGGGGAGCGCTGAAGCTTTCTTT.

J is TRBJ2-3 and V is TRBV6-4; maybe TRBD2 (6 bases). CDR1 and CDR2 from the germline V gene are MRHNA and SNTAGT. This CDR3 contains 13 residues. V was pared by 2 bases and J by 8 bases, with 11 bases between. Here the CDR3 reads CASSDLAGGTQYF. In DNA form, the CDR3 reads TGTGCCAGCAGTGACCTGGCCGGGGGTACGCAGTATTTT.

The sample holds many counts of this clonotype. The CDR3 nucleotides read TGTGCCAGCAGCAGACGGGACCGATCCTACGAGCAGTACTTC. Its translation: CASSRRDRSYEQYF. The rearrangement joins TRBV21-1 to TRBJ2-7; no check of the table's D call, TRBD1, against the DNA was made. TRBV21-1 is a listed pseudogene. CDR3 length: 14 residues.

The V and J genes are TRBV4-1 and TRBJ2-3, with 9 bases aligning to TRBD2. Trimming removed 1 base from V and 5 bases from J; junction bases left unmatched: 7. This CDR3 is built from 16 residues. CDR1 is MGHRA, CDR2 YSYEKL, per germline. CDR3 sequence: CASSQGIGLALDTQYF. CDR3 nucleotides: TGCGCCAGCAGCCAAGGAATCGGACTAGCGTTAGATACGCAGTATTTT.

At least ten counts were recorded for this clonotype. The chain joins TRBV7-3 to TRBJ2-3; the D is unclear. Germline CDR1 is SGHTA and CDR2 is FQGTGA. CDR3 size: 14 residues. V was shortened by 2 bases and J by 4 bases, with 10 bases between the two germline ends. This CDR3 reads CASSLLGPSDTQYF. Written as DNA, the CDR3 is TGTGCCAGCAGCTTACTCGGACCTTCAGATACGCAGTATTTT.

V gene TRBV27 combines with J gene TRBJ2-3; 10 nucleotides match TRBD2. Germline assignment: CDR1 MNHEY and CDR2 SMNVEV (reference sequence). V lost 6 bases to trimming and J lost 2 bases; unmatched junction nucleotides: 14. The CDR3 has 18 amino acids. This CDR3 reads CASSPRGRTSGYTDTQYF. The CDR3 DNA reads TGTGCCAGCAGCCCGAGAGGCAGGACTAGCGGATACACAGATACGCAGTATTTT.

Worth noting for this clonotype: A single base separates this from a much larger clone, so it may be a read error. The J gene is TRBJ2-5, the V gene TRBV20-1; no definite D call. The CDR3 covers 15 residues. Trimming removed 4 bases at V and 3 bases at J, with 18 bases between. In germline, CDR1 is DFQATT, CDR2 SNEGSKA (reference sequence). The CDR3 nucleotides are TGCAGTGCTACAGACCACGAGACTCCCGAAGAGACCCAGTACTTC. It is translated as CSATDHETPEETQYF.

This clonotype was found many times. The genes are TRBV7-2 and TRBJ2-3, with a weak D call TRBD2 (6 bases). CDR1 is SGHTA and CDR2 is FQGNSA in the germline V gene. The CDR3 has 15 residues. V was trimmed by 1 base and J by 2 bases, leaving 10 bases between them. Here the CDR3 DNA reads TGTGCCAGCAGCTTAGGGGTAGCGGTCACAGATACGCAGTATTTT. It specifies CASSLGVAVTDTQYF.

This clonotype was seen many times. V is TRBV7-9 and J is TRBJ2-1, with TRBD2 matching 10 bases. V trimming: 6 bases; J trimming: 8 bases; junction bases outside the gene matches: 16. This CDR3 contains 17 residues. Germline V lookup: CDR1 SEHNR, CDR2 FQNEAQ (reference sequence). CDR3 in DNA: TGTGCCAGCAGACAAACTAGCGGGACCCCTTTTACACATGAGCAGTTCTTC. This codes for CASRQTSGTPFTHEQFF.

This clonotype showed up just a few times. The DNA for the CDR3 is TGTGCCAGCAGCCCCCGGGGGCCAGCGGGATACAATGAGCAGTTCTTC. Residues: CASSPRGPAGYNEQFF. The rearrangement joins TRBV3-1 to TRBJ2-1; weak D call: TRBD2 (7 bases). Trimming cost V 4 bases and J 4 bases, with 17 bases left between them. Germline CDR1 reads LGHDT; CDR2 reads YNNKEL (reference sequence). This CDR3 is 16 amino acids long.

This clonotype was recorded at least ten times. This chain joins TRBV10-3 and TRBJ2-2; no clear D. V lost 3 bases, J lost 8 bases, and 10 bases lay in between. Germline V CDR1 and CDR2: ENHRY, SYGVKD. The CDR3 is 13 residues long. In DNA form, the CDR3 reads TGTGCCATCAGTGACTCCTACGGAGGGGAGCTGTTTTTT. Translation: CAISDSYGGELFF.

This clonotype appeared a few times. The chain uses TRBV12-3 or TRBV12-4 and TRBJ2-2; tentative D call: TRBD2 (6 bases). V gave up 10 bases and J gave up 3 bases, with 18 bases separating them. This CDR3 spans 15 amino acids. As DNA, the CDR3 is TGTGCCAACAGGCCCGGGTGGAGGGACACCGGGGAGCTGTTTTTT. Translating gives CANRPGWRDTGELFF.

At least ten counts were recorded for this clonotype. The chain recombines TRBV20-1 with TRBJ2-1; perhaps D is TRBD1 or TRBD2 (5 bases each). This CDR3 spans 14 amino acids. The germline V gene encodes CDR1 DFQATT and CDR2 SNEGSKA (reference sequence). V was trimmed by 0 bases and J by 8 bases, leaving 14 bases between them. In DNA, the CDR3 is TGCAGTGCTAGAGATTGGGGGAACACCGATGAGCAGTTCTTC. It specifies CSARDWGNTDEQFF.

This clonotype was found many times. The chain carries TRBV29-1 and TRBJ2-5, with D possibly called TRBD1 or TRBD2 (5 bases each). The CDR3 loop spans 12 amino acids. Germline V CDR1 and CDR2: SQVTM, ANQGSEA. The V end lost 4 bases, the J end lost 5 bases, and 11 bases lay between the germline ends. The CDR3 sequence is CSVVPGTETQYF. Written as DNA, the CDR3 is TGCAGCGTTGTCCCGGGGACGGAGACCCAGTACTTC.

This clonotype was seen at least ten times. The chain recombines TRBV12-3 or TRBV12-4 with TRBJ2-5; 8 bases align to TRBD2. CDR3 length: 15 residues. Germline trimming cut 4 bases from V and 5 bases from J; bases unmatched to any gene: 9. CDR3: CASSSPGLGGETQYF. The DNA for the CDR3 is TGTGCCAGCAGTTCCCCGGGACTAGGAGGGGAGACCCAGTACTTC.

Sample share makes this clonotype medium-sized (0.01 to 0.1%). The rearrangement links TRBV5-6 to TRBJ1-5; D possibly corresponds to TRBD1 (6 bases). The germline V and J ends were trimmed by 1 base and 6 bases, with 11 bases remaining between them. Per germline, CDR1 SGHDT and CDR2 YYEEEE. The CDR3 contains 14 residues. CDR3 loop: CASSLWGAGQPQHF. CDR3 bases: TGTGCCAGCAGCTTGTGGGGGGCTGGTCAGCCCCAGCATTTT.

The chain combines TRBV2 with TRBJ2-1; no reliable D call. CDR3 length: 16 residues. V shed 4 bases and J shed 5 bases, with 18 bases lying between them. CDR1 is SNHLY, CDR2 FYNNEI, per germline. The chain's CDR3 is CASSGMGFLINNEQFF. As DNA, the CDR3 is TGTGCCAGCAGTGGGATGGGCTTTCTCATTAACAATGAGCAGTTCTTC.